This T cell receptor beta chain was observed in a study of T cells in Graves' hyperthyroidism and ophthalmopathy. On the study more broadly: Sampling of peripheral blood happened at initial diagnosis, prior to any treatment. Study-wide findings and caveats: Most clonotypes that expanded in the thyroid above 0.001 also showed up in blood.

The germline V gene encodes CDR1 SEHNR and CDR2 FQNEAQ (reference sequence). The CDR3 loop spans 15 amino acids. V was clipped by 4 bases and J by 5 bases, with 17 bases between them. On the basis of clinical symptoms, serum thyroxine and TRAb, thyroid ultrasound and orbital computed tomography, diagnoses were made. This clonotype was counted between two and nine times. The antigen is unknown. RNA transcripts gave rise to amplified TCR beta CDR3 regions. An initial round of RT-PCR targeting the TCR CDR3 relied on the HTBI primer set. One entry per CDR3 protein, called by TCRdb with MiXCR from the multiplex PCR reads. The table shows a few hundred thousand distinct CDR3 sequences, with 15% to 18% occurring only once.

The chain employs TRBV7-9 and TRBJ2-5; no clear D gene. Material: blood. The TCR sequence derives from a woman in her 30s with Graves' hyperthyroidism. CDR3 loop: CASSSSVQPPETQYF. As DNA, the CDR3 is TGTGCCAGCAGCTCGAGCGTCCAGCCTCCGGAGACCCAGTACTTC.